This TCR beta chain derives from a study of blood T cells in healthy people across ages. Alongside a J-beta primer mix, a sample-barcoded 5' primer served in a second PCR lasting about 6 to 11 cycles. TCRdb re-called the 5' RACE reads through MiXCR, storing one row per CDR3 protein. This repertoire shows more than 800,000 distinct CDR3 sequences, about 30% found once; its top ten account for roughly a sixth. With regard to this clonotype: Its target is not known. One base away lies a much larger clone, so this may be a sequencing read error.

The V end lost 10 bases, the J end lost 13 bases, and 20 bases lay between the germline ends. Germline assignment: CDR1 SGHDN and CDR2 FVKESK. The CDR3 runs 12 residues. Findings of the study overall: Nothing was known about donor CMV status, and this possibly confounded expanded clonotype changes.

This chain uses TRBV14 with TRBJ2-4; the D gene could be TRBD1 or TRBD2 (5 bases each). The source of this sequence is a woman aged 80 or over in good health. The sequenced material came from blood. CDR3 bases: TGTGCCACAACGGCCTTGAGGGGAAAGCAGTACTTC. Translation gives CATTALRGKQYF.